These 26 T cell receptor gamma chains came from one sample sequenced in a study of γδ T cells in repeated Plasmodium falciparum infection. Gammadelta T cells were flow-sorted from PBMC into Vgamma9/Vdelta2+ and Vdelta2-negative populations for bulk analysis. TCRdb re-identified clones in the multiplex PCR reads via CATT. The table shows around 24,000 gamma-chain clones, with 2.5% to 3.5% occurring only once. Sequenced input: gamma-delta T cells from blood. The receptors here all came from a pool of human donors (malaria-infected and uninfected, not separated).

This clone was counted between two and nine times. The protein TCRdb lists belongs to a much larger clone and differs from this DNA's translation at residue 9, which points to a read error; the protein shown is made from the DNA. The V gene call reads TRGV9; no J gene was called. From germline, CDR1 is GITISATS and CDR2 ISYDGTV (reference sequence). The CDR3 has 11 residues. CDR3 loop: CALWDPCMRLF. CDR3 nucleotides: TGTGCCTTGTGGGACCCATGTATGAGACTCTTT.

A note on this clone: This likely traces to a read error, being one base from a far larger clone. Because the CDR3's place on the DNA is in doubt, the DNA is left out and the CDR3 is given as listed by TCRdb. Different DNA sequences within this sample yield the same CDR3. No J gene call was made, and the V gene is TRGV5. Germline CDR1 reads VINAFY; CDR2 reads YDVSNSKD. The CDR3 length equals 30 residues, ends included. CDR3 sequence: CATWDSRVRNSLAVEQHLLSQVSIGRIQHF.

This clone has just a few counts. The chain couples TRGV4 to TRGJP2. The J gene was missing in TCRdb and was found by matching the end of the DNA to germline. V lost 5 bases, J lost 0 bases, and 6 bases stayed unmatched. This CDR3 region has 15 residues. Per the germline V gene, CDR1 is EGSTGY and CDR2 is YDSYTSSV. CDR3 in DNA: TGTGCCACCTGGGTACCACATAGTAGTGATTGGATCAAGACGTTT. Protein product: CATWVPHSSDWIKTF.

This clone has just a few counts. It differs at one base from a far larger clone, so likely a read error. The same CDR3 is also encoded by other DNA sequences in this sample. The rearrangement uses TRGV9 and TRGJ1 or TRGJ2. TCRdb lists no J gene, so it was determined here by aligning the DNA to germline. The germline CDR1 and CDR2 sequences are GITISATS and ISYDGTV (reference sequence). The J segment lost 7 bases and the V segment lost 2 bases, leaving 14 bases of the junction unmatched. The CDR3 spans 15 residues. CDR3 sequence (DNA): TGTGCCTTGTGGGAGGCCCCACGGTTTTACTATAAGAAACTCTTT. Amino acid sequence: CALWEAPRFYYKKLF.

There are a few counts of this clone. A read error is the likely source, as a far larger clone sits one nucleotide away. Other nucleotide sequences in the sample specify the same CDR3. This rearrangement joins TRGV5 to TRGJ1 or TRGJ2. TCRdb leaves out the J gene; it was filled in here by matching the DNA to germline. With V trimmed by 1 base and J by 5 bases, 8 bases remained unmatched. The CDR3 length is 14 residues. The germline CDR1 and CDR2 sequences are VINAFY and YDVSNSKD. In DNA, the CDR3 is TGTGCCACCTGGGACAGCCAACGGAATTATAAGAAACTCTTT. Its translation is CATWDSQRNYKKLF.

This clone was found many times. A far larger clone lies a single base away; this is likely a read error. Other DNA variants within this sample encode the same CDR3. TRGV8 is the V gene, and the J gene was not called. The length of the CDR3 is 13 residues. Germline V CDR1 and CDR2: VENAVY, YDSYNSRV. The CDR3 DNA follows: TGTGCCACCTGGGATGACAATTATTATAAAAAACTCTTT. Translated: CATWDDNYYKKLF.

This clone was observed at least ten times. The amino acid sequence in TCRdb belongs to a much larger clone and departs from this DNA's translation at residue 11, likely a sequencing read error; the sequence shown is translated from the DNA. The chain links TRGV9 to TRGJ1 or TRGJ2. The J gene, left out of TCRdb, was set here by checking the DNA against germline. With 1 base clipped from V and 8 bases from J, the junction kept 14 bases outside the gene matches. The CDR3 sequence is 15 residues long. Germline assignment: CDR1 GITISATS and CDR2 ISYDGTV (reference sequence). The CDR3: CALWEVRGGRHKKLF. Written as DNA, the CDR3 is TGTGCCTTGTGGGAGGTACGCGGGGGTAGGCATAAGAAACTCTTT.

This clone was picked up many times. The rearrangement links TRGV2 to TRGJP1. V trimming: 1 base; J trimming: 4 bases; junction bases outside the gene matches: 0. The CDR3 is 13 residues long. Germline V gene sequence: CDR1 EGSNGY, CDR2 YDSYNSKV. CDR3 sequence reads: CATWDGTGWFKIF. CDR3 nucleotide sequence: TGTGCCACCTGGGACGGCACTGGTTGGTTCAAGATATTT.

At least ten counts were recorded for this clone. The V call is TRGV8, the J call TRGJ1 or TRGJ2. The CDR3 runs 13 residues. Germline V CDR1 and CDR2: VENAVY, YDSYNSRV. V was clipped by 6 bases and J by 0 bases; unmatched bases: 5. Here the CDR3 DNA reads TGTGCCACCTGGACAATGAATTATTATAAGAAACTCTTT. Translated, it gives CATWTMNYYKKLF.

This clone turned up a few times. The CDR3 sequence is CALWEVLARVGQKIKVF. In DNA form, the CDR3 reads TGTGCCTTGTGGGAGGTGCTCGCAAGAGTTGGGCAAAAAATCAAGGTATTT. The chain uses TRGV9 and TRGJP. TCRdb records no J gene; here it was assigned by comparing the DNA to germline. The CDR3 length is 17 residues. Germline V gene sequence: CDR1 GITISATS, CDR2 ISYDGTV (reference sequence). The junction had 16 bases not matched to a gene; V was cut back by 0 bases and J by 17 bases.

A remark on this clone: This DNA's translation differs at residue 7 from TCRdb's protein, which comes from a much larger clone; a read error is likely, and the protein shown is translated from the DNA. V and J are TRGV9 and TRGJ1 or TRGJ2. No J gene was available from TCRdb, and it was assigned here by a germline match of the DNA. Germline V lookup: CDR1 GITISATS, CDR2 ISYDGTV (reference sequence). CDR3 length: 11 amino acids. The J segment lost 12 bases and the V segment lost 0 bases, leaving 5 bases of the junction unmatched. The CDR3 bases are TGTGCCTTGTGGGAGGTGACGGTGAAACTCTTT. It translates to CALWEVTVKLF.

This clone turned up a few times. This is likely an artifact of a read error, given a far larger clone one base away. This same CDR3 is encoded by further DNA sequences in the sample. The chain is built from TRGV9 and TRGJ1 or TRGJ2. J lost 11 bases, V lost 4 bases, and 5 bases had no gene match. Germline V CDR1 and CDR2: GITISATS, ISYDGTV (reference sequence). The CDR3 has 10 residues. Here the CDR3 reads CALWELQKLF. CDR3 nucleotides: TGTGCCTTGTGGGAATTGCAGAAACTCTTT.

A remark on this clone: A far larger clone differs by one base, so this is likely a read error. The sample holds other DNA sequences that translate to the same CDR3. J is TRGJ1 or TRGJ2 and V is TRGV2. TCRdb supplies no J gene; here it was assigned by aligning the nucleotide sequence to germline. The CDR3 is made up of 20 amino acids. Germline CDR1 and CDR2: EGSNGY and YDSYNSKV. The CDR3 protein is CATWDGPIYLGDSNYYKKLF. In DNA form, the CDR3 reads TGTGCCACCTGGGACGGGCCAATTTACCTCGGGGACTCTAATTACTATAAGAAACTCTTT.

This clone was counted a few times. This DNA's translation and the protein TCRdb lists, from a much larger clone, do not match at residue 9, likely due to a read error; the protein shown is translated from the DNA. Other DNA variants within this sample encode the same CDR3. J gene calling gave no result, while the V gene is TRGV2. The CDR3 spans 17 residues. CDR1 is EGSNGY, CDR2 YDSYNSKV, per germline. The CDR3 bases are TGTGCCACCTGGGACGACTCGCCCAAGGGTAGTGATTGGATCAAGACGTTC. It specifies CATWDDSPKGSDWIKTF.

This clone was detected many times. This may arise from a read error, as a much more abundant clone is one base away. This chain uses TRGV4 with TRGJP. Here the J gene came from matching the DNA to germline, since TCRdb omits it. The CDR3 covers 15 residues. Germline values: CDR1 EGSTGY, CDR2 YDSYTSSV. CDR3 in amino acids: CATWDRELGKRIKVF. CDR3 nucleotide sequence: TGTGCCACCTGGGACCGTGAGTTGGGCAAAAGAATCAAGGTATTT.

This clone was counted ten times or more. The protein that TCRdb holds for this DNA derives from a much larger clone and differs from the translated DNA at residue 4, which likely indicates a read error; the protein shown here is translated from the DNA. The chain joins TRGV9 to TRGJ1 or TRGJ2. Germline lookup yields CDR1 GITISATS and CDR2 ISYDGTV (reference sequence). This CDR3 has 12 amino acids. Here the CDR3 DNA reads TGTGCCTTGTGTGAGGTCTCTTATAAGAAACTCTTT. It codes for CALCEVSYKKLF.

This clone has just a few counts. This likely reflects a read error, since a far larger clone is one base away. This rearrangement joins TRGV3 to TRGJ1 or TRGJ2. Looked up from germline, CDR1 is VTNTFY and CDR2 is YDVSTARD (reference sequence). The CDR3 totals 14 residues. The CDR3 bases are TGTGCCACTTGGGACAGGCGTTTGGGATATAAGAAACTCTTT. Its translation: CATWDRRLGYKKLF.

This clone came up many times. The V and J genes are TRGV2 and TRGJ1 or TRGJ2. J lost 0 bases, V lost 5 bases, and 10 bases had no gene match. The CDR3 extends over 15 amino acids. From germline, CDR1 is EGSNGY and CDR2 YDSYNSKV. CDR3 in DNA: TGTGCCACCTGGGTCCGCCTTACGAATTATTATAAGAAACTCTTT. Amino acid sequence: CATWVRLTNYYKKLF.

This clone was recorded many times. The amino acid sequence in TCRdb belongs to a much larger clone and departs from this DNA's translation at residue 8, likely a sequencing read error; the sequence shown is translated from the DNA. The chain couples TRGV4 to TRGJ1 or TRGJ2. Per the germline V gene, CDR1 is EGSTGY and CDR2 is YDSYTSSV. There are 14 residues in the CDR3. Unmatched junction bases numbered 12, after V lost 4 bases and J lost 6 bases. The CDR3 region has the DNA TGTGCCACCTGGGACGGGCCCAGGGGTTATAAGAAACTCTTT. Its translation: CATWDGPRGYKKLF.

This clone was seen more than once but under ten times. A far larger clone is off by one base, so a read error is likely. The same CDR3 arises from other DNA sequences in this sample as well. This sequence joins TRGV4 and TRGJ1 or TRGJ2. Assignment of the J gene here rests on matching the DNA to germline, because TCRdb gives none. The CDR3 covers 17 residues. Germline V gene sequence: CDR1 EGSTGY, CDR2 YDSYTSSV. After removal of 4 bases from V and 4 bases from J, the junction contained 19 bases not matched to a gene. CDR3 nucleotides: TGTGCCACCTGGGACTGTCCCTGGACGAAAGTGTATTATAAGAAACTCTTT. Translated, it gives CATWDCPWTKVYYKKLF.

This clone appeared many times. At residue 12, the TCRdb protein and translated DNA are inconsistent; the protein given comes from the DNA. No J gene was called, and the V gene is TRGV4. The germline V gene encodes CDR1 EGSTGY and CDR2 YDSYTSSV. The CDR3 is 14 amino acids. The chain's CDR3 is CATWGDQGYYKELF. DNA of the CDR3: TGTGCCACCTGGGGGGACCAGGGTTATTATAAGGAACTCTTT.

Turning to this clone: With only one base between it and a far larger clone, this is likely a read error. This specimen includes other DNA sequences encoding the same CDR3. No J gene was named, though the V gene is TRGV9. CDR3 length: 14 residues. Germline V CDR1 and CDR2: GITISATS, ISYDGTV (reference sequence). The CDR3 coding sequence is TGTGCCTTGTGGGAGGTAGTGGATTATTATAAGAAGCTCTTT. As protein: CALWEVVDYYKKLF.

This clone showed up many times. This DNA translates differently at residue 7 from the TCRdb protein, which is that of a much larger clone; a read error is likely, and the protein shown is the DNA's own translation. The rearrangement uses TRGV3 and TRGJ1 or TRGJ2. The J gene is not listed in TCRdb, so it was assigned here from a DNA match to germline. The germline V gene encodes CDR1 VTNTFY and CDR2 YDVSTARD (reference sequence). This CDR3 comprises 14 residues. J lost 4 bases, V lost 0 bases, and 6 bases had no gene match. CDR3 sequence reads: CATWDRLEYYKKLF. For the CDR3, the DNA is TGTGCCACCTGGGACAGGCTAGAATATTATAAGAAACTCTTT.

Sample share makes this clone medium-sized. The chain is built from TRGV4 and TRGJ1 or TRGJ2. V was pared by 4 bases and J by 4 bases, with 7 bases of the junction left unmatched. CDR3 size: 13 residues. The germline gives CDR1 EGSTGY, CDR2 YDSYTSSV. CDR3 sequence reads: CATWEKRYYKKLF. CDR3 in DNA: TGTGCCACCTGGGAAAAGAGATATTATAAGAAACTCTTT.

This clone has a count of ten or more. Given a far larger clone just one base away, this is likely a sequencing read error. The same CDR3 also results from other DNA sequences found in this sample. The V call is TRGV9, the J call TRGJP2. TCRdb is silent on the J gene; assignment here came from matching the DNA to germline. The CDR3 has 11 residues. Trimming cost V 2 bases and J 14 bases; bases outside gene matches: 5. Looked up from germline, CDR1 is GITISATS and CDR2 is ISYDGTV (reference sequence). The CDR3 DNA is TGTGCCTTGTGGGAGGGTCGTATCAAGACGTTT. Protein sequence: CALWEGRIKTF.

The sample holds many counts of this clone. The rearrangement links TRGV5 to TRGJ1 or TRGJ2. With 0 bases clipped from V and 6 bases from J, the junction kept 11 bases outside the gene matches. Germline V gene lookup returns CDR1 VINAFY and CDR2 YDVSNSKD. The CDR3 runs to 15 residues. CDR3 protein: CATWDRPSEFYKKLF. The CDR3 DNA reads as TGTGCCACCTGGGACAGGCCAAGCGAATTTTATAAGAAACTCTTT.